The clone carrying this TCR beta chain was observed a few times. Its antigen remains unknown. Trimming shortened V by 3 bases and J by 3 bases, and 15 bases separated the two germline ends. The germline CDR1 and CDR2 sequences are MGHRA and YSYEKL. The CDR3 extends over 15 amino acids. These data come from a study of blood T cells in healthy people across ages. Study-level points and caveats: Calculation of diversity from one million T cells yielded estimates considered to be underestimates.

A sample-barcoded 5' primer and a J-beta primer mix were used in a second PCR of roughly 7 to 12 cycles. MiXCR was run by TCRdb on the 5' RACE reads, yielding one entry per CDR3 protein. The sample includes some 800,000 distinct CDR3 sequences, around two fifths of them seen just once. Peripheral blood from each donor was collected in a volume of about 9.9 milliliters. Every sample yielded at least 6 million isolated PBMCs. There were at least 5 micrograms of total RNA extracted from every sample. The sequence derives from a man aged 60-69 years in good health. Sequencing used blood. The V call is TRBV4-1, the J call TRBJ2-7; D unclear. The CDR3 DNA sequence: TGCGCCAGCAGCCACCAAGGTCTTTTGATCTACGAGCAGTACTTC. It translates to CASSHQGLLIYEQYF.